The present TCR beta chain was sequenced within a study of T-cell reconstitution after alpha-beta-depleted transplantation in children. This clonotype was seen only a few times. Unique molecular identifiers were built into the TCRbeta library. TCRdb itself ran the PCR reads through MiXCR, one entry per CDR3 protein. The table has about 610,000 distinct CDR3 sequences, roughly a tenth seen once. The CDR3 is 14 residues long. Trimming cost V 1 base and J 8 bases, with 13 bases left between them. Germline V gives CDR1 SGHKS, CDR2 YYEKEE (reference sequence). This receptor was taken from a human donor who donated a stem cell graft to a child with acute myeloid leukemia. V gene TRBV5-5 combines with J gene TRBJ2-1; TRBD1 is a possible D gene (5 bases). The material was PBMCs from the stem cell graft donor, obtained from the stem cell graft. CDR3 sequence (DNA): TGTGCCAGCAGCTTGTTAAACTGGGGCCATGAGCAGTTCTTC. Translating it yields CASSLLNWGHEQFF.